This TCR beta chain was obtained from a study of regulatory T cells in long-lasting Graves disease. Study background: A definition of persistent Graves' disease required over 5 years of antithyroid drugs plus positive TSH receptor antibodies. Findings and limits, study-wide: TCR diversity was lower in persistent than newly diagnosed Graves' disease.

This sample's time point: persistent/refractory GD, antithyroid drugs over 5 years with positive TRAb. PBMCs were the source of the RNA used for TCR sequencing. This clonotype was counted only a few times. What it binds is not known. Compared with germline, one end of the junction differs, possibly owing to a read error. iRepertoire HTBI primers and Arm-PCR of CDR3 regions built TCR beta libraries. TCRdb called the multiplex PCR reads again in MiXCR, with one record for every CDR3 protein. The table has fewer than 550,000 distinct CDR3 sequences, 20% to 25% seen once; the top ten hold roughly 7.7%. Germline lookup yields CDR1 LGHDT and CDR2 YNNKEL (reference sequence). The CDR3 consists of 15 residues.

Specimen: peripheral blood mononuclear cells (PBMCs), collected when the disease was refractory, from a patient treated with antithyroid drugs. This chain links TRBV3-1 with TRBJ2-5; the D gene is possibly TRBD2 (5 bases). The origin of this receptor is a female donor with Graves disease. The CDR3, as DNA: TGTGCCAACAGCCACGTGACGAAGCGCGGGGAGACCCAGTACTTC. This codes for CANSHVTKRGETQYF.